Following are 26 T cell receptor beta chains from one sample sequenced in a study of shared clonotypes between healthy human individuals. The method was immunoSEQ multiplex PCR; TCRdb's version includes in-frame clones alone and lacks a portion of them. The data contain about 2.3 million clones, approximately 95% of them seen just once; the ten biggest clones take up 0.39%. Sequenced material: naive CD4+ T cells from PBMCs. Stated subset: CD45RA+ positively selected. These TCRs come from a man younger than 35 in good health. Some clones in this sample may be carry-over from other donors' samples.

The CDR3 nucleotides are TGCGCCAGCAGCCAAGATTCAGCCTGGGGTCAGCCCCAGCATTTT. Protein: CASSQDSAWGQPQHF. The J gene is TRBJ1-5, the V gene TRBV4-1; D is unresolved. Per germline, CDR1 MGHRA and CDR2 YSYEKL. The CDR3 has 15 amino acids. Between the trimmed V and J ends, which lost 0 bases and 6 bases, there was a span of 12 bases.

In the case of this clone: The junction shows a germline mismatch at one end, possibly a read error. The chain is built from TRBV5-1 and TRBJ1-1; D remains unclear. Germline loops: CDR1 SGHRS, CDR2 YFSETQ. This CDR3 spans 14 amino acids. CDR3 region: CASSGETVKTEAFF. CDR3 nucleotides: TGCGCCAGCAGCGGGGAGACGGTGAAGACTGAAGCTTTCTTT.

The rearrangement joins TRBV5-1 to TRBJ1-2; weak D call: TRBD1 (6 bases). This CDR3 spans 14 amino acids. V lost 1 base, J lost 6 bases, and 13 bases lay in between. Germline V gene lookup returns CDR1 SGHRS and CDR2 YFSETQ. For the CDR3, the DNA is TGCGCCAGCAGCTTGACAACAGGGCAGGATGGCTACACCTTC. It translates to CASSLTTGQDGYTF.

V usage is TRBV9 and J usage is TRBJ2-3; TRBD2 agrees at 8 bases. CDR1 is SGDLS and CDR2 is YYNGEE in the germline V gene. Trimming at V came to 0 bases and at J to 2 bases, leaving 5 bases not matched to a gene. The CDR3 sequence is 16 residues long. The CDR3 DNA reads as TGTGCCAGCAGCGTAGGGGCGGGAGGTAACACAGATACGCAGTATTTT. Translated: CASSVGAGGNTDTQYF. The whole variable domain, filled in from reference TRBV9 and TRBJ2-3, reads DSGVTQTPKHLITATGQRVTLRCSPRSGDLSVYWYQQSLDQGLQFLIQYYNGEERAKGNILERFSAQQFPDLHSELNLSSLELGDSALYFCASSVGAGGNTDTQYFGPGTRLTVL.

This clone was counted a single time. The chain uses TRBV6-5 and TRBJ1-2; 7 bases line up with TRBD1. The CDR3 has 15 residues. V shed 8 bases and J 3 bases; nucleotides not matched to a gene: 12. Germline loops: CDR1 MNHEY, CDR2 SVGAGI. The CDR3 sequence: CASLRVGGGYYGYTF. The DNA of the CDR3 is TGTGCCAGCCTAAGGGTAGGAGGGGGCTACTATGGCTACACCTTC.

The chain employs TRBV5-1 and TRBJ2-3; TRBD2 matches at 8 bases. The germline gives CDR1 SGHRS, CDR2 YFSETQ. The CDR3 length is 15 residues. Losses at the gene ends were 2 bases for V and 2 bases for J; bases not matched to a gene: 4. This CDR3 reads CASSLIAGNTDTQYF. The CDR3 DNA follows: TGCGCCAGCAGCTTAATAGCGGGAAACACAGATACGCAGTATTTT.

J is TRBJ2-7 and V is TRBV4-3; 7 nucleotides match TRBD2. This CDR3 comprises 13 residues. The germline CDR1 and CDR2 sequences are LGHNA and YSLEER. Unmatched junction bases numbered 7, after V lost 4 bases and J lost 7 bases. The CDR3 nucleotides read TGCGCCAGCAGCCCCGCGGGGGTCGGGGAGCAGTACTTC. Translation: CASSPAGVGEQYF.

This sequence joins TRBV9 and TRBJ2-1; D uncertain. The CDR3 consists of 15 residues. Germline V gives CDR1 SGDLS, CDR2 YYNGEE. The V end was cut by 4 bases, the J end by 8 bases, with 19 bases between. The CDR3 sequence is CASSPWVASTDEQFF. The DNA of the CDR3 is TGTGCCAGCAGCCCCTGGGTAGCCAGCACAGATGAGCAGTTCTTC.

V and J are TRBV6-1 and TRBJ1-4, with TRBD1 as a possible D gene (5 bases). The CDR3 covers 15 residues. Trimming left V 0 bases short and J 11 bases short, with 16 bases between. CDR1 is MNHNS, CDR2 SASEGT, per germline. CDR3: CASSEAYGRVGKLFF. The CDR3 bases are TGTGCCAGCAGTGAAGCTTACGGCAGGGTGGGGAAACTGTTTTTT.

The V gene is TRBV30, the J gene TRBJ2-2; possibly TRBD1 or TRBD2 for D (6 bases each). Germline V gene lookup returns CDR1 GTSNPN and CDR2 SVGIG (reference sequence). CDR3 size: 15 residues. Deletions cut 0 bases from V and 6 bases from J, with 14 bases between. The CDR3 loop reads CAWSVLGAGSGELFF. CDR3 nucleotides: TGTGCCTGGAGTGTATTGGGGGCGGGGTCCGGGGAGCTGTTTTTT.

CDR3 coding DNA: TGTGCCAGCAGCGCCGGGGGTTATAATTCACCCCTCCACTTT. Protein: CASSAGGYNSPLHF. This chain links TRBV7-9 with TRBJ1-6, with D possibly TRBD1 on 5 matching bases. The V end lost 5 bases, the J end lost 4 bases, and 9 bases lay between the germline ends. This CDR3 is 14 amino acids long. CDR1 and CDR2 (germline): SEHNR, FQNEAQ (reference sequence).

Concerning this clone: Other DNA sequences within the sample encode an identical CDR3. The genes are TRBV5-6 and TRBJ2-7, with D hard to call. The CDR3 consists of 13 residues. Deletions cut 1 base from V and 0 bases from J, with 5 bases between. The germline V gene has CDR1 SGHDT and CDR2 YYEEEE. CDR3 residues: CASSLPASYEQYF. The CDR3 DNA sequence: TGTGCCAGCAGCTTGCCAGCCTCCTACGAGCAGTACTTC.

The CDR3 DNA sequence: TGTGCCAGCAGCGTGGTGGGTAGAAGCACCGGGGAGCTGTTTTTT. Translating it yields CASSVVGRSTGELFF. The chain combines TRBV5-4 with TRBJ2-2; no definite D call. V lost 4 bases, J lost 4 bases, and 14 bases lay in between. CDR1 is SGHNT, CDR2 YYREEE, per germline (reference sequence). The CDR3 spans 15 residues.

The rearrangement links TRBV6-5 to TRBJ1-2; TRBD1 is a possible D gene (5 bases). This CDR3 has 15 amino acids. CDR1 is MNHEY and CDR2 is SVGAGI in the germline V gene. The ends were cut back, 5 bases at V and 2 bases at J, with 15 bases in the middle. CDR3 nucleotide sequence: TGTGCCAGCAGTGGAGGGACCCGGGGAAACTATGGCTACACCTTC. This encodes CASSGGTRGNYGYTF.

V gene TRBV10-1 combines with J gene TRBJ1-1, with TRBD1 matching 12 bases. Looked up from germline, CDR1 is WNHNN and CDR2 is SYGVQD (reference sequence). This CDR3 is 16 amino acids long. Trimming removed 9 bases from V and 3 bases from J; junction bases left unmatched: 11. The CDR3 sequence: CARSGGQGARDTEAFF. In nucleotides, the CDR3 is TGCGCCAGATCAGGGGGACAGGGGGCGCGGGACACTGAAGCTTTCTTT.

The J gene is TRBJ2-3, the V gene TRBV19, with D unclear. V lost 5 bases and J lost 4, with 13 bases in between. CDR1 LNHDA and CDR2 SQIVND come from the germline V gene (reference sequence). CDR3 length: 14 amino acids. The CDR3 loop is CASSAVYWSDTQYF. Written as DNA, the CDR3 is TGTGCCAGTAGTGCTGTCTACTGGTCAGATACGCAGTATTTT.

Of note for this clone: Other DNA sequences in this sample translate to the same CDR3. The chain carries TRBV15 and TRBJ2-7, with TRBD1 matching over 10 bases. Germline V CDR1 and CDR2: LNHNV, YYDKDF (reference sequence). V dropped 3 bases and J dropped 3; count of bases not matched to a gene: 2. This CDR3 has 14 residues. The CDR3 spells CATSRDRGGYEQYF. The CDR3 nucleotides are TGTGCCACCAGCAGGGACAGGGGGGGCTACGAGCAGTACTTC.

V usage is TRBV4-3 and J usage is TRBJ2-1; possibly TRBD2 for D (6 bases). The CDR3 has 16 amino acids. The germline gives CDR1 LGHNA, CDR2 YSLEER. Trimming removed 1 base from V and 10 bases from J, with 20 bases in between. The DNA for the CDR3 is TGCGCCAGCAGCCAAGGCGCGGGACTCCTTACACTAGAGCAGTTCTTC. Protein: CASSQGAGLLTLEQFF.

This clone was recorded once. The rearrangement links TRBV6-6 to TRBJ1-3, with 7 bases aligning to TRBD1. This CDR3 spans 15 amino acids. Germline CDR1 and CDR2: MNHNY and SVGAGI (reference sequence). Losses at the gene ends were 6 bases for V and 0 bases for J; bases not matched to a gene: 5. The CDR3 sequence: CASSPGQFSGNTIYF. CDR3 in DNA: TGTGCCAGCAGCCCGGGACAGTTCTCTGGAAACACCATATATTTT.

V usage is TRBV2 and J usage is TRBJ2-1; TRBD1 matches 10 bases. V gave up 8 bases and J gave up 9 bases; unmatched junction bases: 10. The CDR3 spans 14 residues. Germline lookup yields CDR1 SNHLY and CDR2 FYNNEI. CDR3 sequence reads: CASLPGTGDREQFF. CDR3 in DNA: TGTGCCAGCTTACCCGGGACAGGGGACCGTGAGCAGTTCTTC. Based on the CDR3 plus reference TRBV2 and TRBJ2-1, the full variable domain is EPEVTQTPSHQVTQMGQEVILRCVPISNHLYFYWYRQILGQKVEFLVSFYNNEISEKSEIFDDQFSVERPDGSNFTLKIRSTKLEDSAMYFCASLPGTGDREQFFGPGTRLTVL.

CDR3 bases: TGTGCCAGCAGCTTAGGGACTAGCGGGAGCTGGGAGCAGTTCTTC. It translates to CASSLGTSGSWEQFF. This chain links TRBV7-3 with TRBJ2-1, with TRBD2 identical over 14 bases. This CDR3 region has 15 residues. J lost 10 bases, V lost 2 bases, and 4 bases had no gene match. Germline V gene data show CDR1 as SGHTA and CDR2 as FQGTGA.

The chain couples TRBV29-1 to TRBJ1-4; D remains unclear. Trimming took 7 bases from V and 4 from J, leaving 19 bases between them. The CDR3 totals 15 residues. Germline CDR1 is SQVTM and CDR2 is ANQGSEA. The CDR3: CSAHPRVELNEKLFF. The CDR3 nucleotides are TGCAGCGCTCACCCCCGGGTGGAGCTTAATGAAAAACTGTTTTTT.

The CDR3 bases are TGTGCCAGCAGCCCACGATCGACGGGGACCTACAATGAGCAGTTCTTC. Encoded protein: CASSPRSTGTYNEQFF. The chain combines TRBV9 with TRBJ2-1, with D possibly being TRBD2 (5 bases). Germline CDR1 and CDR2: SGDLS and YYNGEE. CDR3 length equals 16 residues. Trimming left V 4 bases short and J 2 bases short, with 16 bases between.

The CDR3: CASRKVGTGNKQTIYF. CDR3 DNA sequence: TGCGCCAGCAGAAAGGTTGGGACAGGCAATAAACAGACCATATATTTT. The chain employs TRBV4-1 and TRBJ1-3, with TRBD1 identical over 8 bases. The CDR3 totals 16 residues. Germline V gives CDR1 MGHRA, CDR2 YSYEKL. V shed 6 bases and J 10 bases; nucleotides not matched to a gene: 17.

Regarding this clone: Other DNA sequences within the sample encode an identical CDR3. DNA for the CDR3: TGTGCCAGCAGCGTAGGTGGGACAGTCAATGAGCAGTTCTTC. It specifies CASSVGGTVNEQFF. This rearrangement joins TRBV9 to TRBJ2-1; TRBD1 agrees at 7 bases. Germline-derived CDR1 and CDR2 are SGDLS and YYNGEE. The CDR3 length is 14 residues. Trimming took 0 bases from V and 6 from J; bases not matched to a gene: 3.

The chain combines TRBV2 with TRBJ2-7; D is unresolved. Germline loops: CDR1 SNHLY, CDR2 FYNNEI. The germline V and J ends were trimmed by 5 bases and 0 bases, with 14 bases remaining between them. The CDR3 has 15 amino acids. The CDR3 DNA is TGTGCCAGCAGTTGGACGGGTATCTCCTCCTACGAGCAGTACTTC. This encodes CASSWTGISSYEQYF.